The 5 T cell receptor beta chains below come from one sample, sequenced in a study of CD8 T cells in ankylosing spondylitis. One entry per CDR3 protein results from TCRdb running MiXCR on the 5' RACE reads. This table holds approximately 250,000 distinct CDR3 sequences, about 10% found once. The sequenced sample consisted of blood, either unsorted or a sorted T cell fraction (not recorded which). Receptors were obtained from a male donor with ankylosing spondylitis or in good health (not recorded which).

This clonotype came up many times. The chain couples TRBV21-1 to TRBJ2-2; TRBD1, the table's D call, lacks a check against the DNA. TRBV21-1 is shown as a pseudogene. The CDR3 contains 18 residues. The DNA of the CDR3 is TGTGCCAGCAGCACTCAACCGTGGGACAGGGGTTGCACCGGGGAGCTGTTTTTT. Its protein is CASSTQPWDRGCTGELFF.

The rearrangement joins TRBV12-3 or TRBV12-4 to TRBJ2-1, with 8 nucleotides matching TRBD1. The CDR3 consists of 15 residues. V was clipped by 1 base and J by 10 bases; unmatched bases: 9. This CDR3 is CASSLGEVRGREQFF. CDR3 bases: TGTGCCAGCAGTTTAGGGGAGGTCAGGGGGCGCGAGCAGTTCTTC.

This clonotype was seen repeatedly, ten times or more. This chain uses TRBV2 with TRBJ1-1; D remains unclear. The ends were cut back, 1 base at V and 5 bases at J, with 8 bases in the middle. Germline CDR1 is SNHLY and CDR2 is FYNNEI. This CDR3 is built from 13 residues. The CDR3 coding sequence is TGTGCCAGCAGTGAAGAGGCCCGGACTGAAGCTTTCTTT. Amino acid sequence: CASSEEARTEAFF.

This clonotype has a count of ten or more. This chain connects TRBV10-3 to TRBJ2-7; D perhaps matches TRBD1 (5 bases). Germline CDR1 and CDR2: ENHRY and SYGVKD. V was cut by 2 bases and J by 7 bases, with 18 bases left in between. The CDR3 covers 15 residues. Here the CDR3 DNA reads TGTGCCATCAGTGAGACAGGATCCTTCCCACGGGAGCAGTACTTC. Amino acid sequence: CAISETGSFPREQYF.

This clonotype was seen ten or more times. V is TRBV11-2 and J is TRBJ2-1, with TRBD2 as a possible D gene (6 bases). Germline CDR1 is SGHAT and CDR2 is FQNNGV. Trimming took off 2 bases at V and 1 base at J, with 21 bases between the two ends. CDR3 length: 19 residues. CDR3 in amino acids: CASSLPSYSGGGSYNEQFF. Written as DNA, the CDR3 is TGTGCCAGCAGCTTACCCTCGTATAGCGGAGGAGGTTCCTACAATGAGCAGTTCTTC.